Here is one TCR beta chain with its context. Its matching antigen is unknown. Clones were read by immunoSEQ multiplex PCR, and TCRdb kept only the in-frame ones, dropping some. The table records about 53,000 clones, about 82% of them present only once. The sample comes from a study of T cells after posttransplantation cyclophosphamide. The study, taken as a whole, reports: Recipient CMV seropositivity and CMV reactivation strongly tracked TRB clonality. Tissue-infiltrating T cells from skin or gut overlapped little with blood T cells. Later blood repertoires were often dominated by clones from the donor CD8+ memory compartment.

CDR1 is SNHLY and CDR2 is FYNNEI in the germline V gene. Trimming cost V 6 bases and J 6 bases; bases outside gene matches: 2. The CDR3 is 14 amino acids. The receptor was isolated from a man aged 25 to 45 with a blood cancer, CMV-positive, and with a related stem cell donor. The chain carries TRBV2 and TRBJ2-1; 13 bases agree with TRBD2. The material sequenced was PBMCs. CDR3 DNA sequence: TGTGCCAGCAGGGGGACTAGCGGGGCCAATGAGCAGTTCTTC. It is translated as CASRGTSGANEQFF.